This T cell receptor beta chain is from a study of identical twins. Findings and limits, study-wide: With abundant cord blood beta clonotypes, insertions were fewer; memory repertoires showed no such pattern.

A note on this clonotype: As yet, its antigen is unknown.

This CDR3 spans 17 amino acids. V was pared by 3 bases and J by 0 bases, with 6 bases of the junction left unmatched. Per germline, CDR1 KGHSH and CDR2 LQKENI. It was template switching that added a universal primer site, and there were unique molecular identifiers on the cDNA. TCRdb redid the calling of the 5' RACE reads with MiXCR, one entry per CDR3 protein. The sample carries 1.5 million to 2 million distinct CDR3 sequences, around a third recorded once. The clonotype comes from a newborn girl in good health. Sequenced sample: cord blood. The V call is TRBV18, the J call TRBJ2-4; 9 nucleotides agree with TRBD2. Here the CDR3 reads CASSPTSGAIAKNIQYF. CDR3 nucleotides: TGTGCCAGCTCACCGACTAGCGGAGCCATAGCCAAAAACATTCAGTACTTC.